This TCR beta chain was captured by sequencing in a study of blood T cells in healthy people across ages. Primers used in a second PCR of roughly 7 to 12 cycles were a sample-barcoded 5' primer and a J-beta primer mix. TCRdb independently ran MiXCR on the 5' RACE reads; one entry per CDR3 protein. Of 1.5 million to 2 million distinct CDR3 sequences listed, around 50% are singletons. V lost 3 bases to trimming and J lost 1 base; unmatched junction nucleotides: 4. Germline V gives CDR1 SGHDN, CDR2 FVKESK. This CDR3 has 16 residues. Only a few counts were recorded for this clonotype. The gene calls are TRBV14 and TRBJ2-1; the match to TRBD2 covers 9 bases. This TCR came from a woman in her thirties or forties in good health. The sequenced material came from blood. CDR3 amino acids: CASSQSLAGSYNEQFF. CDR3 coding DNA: TGTGCCAGCAGCCAGTCACTAGCGGGTTCCTACAATGAGCAGTTCTTC.